This T cell receptor (beta chain) was profiled in a study of blood T cell repertoires in COVID-19. This CDR3 region has 12 residues. Germline V gene data show CDR1 as MNHEY and CDR2 as SVGAGI. Trimming removed 6 bases at V and 6 bases at J, with 8 bases between. Authors' data handling: The assay estimated nucleated cells by amplifying reference gene primers. Clones were read by immunoSEQ multiplex PCR, and TCRdb kept only the in-frame ones, dropping some. V and J calls and clone size are as listed in that table; D and trimming were resolved from the DNA. The repertoire holds about 410,000 clones, with more than 80% as singletons.

The sequence was obtained from a woman aged 30 to 39 with active or convalescent COVID-19. This sequence joins TRBV6-5 and TRBJ2-2, with a tentative D call TRBD2 (7 bases). Material: peripheral blood. The CDR3 region has the DNA TGTGCCAGCAGGGGGGGGCCCGGGGAGCTGTTTTTT. Translation gives CASRGGPGELFF.